The 20 T cell receptor beta chains below were found in one sample sequenced in a study of regulatory T cells in long-lasting Graves disease. Noted time point: newly diagnosed GD, antithyroid drugs for less than 3 months. PBMCs provided the RNA from which the TCR library was made. Construction of the TCR beta libraries employed iRepertoire HTBI primers in conjunction with Arm-PCR of CDR3 regions. Each CDR3 protein gets one entry after TCRdb re-called the multiplex PCR reads with MiXCR. The data show over 350,000 distinct CDR3 sequences, approximately 15% seen once. In addition, the sample was reused for a study of T cells in Graves' hyperthyroidism and ophthalmopathy.

The sample in question was peripheral blood mononuclear cells (PBMCs), obtained at new diagnosis, from a patient treated with antithyroid drugs. Receptors originate from a woman aged 45-60 years with Graves disease.

The V gene is TRBV20-1, the J gene TRBJ1-5, with D possibly matching TRBD1 (6 bases). Trimming cost V 0 bases and J 7 bases, with 10 bases left between them. Germline CDR1 and CDR2: DFQATT and SNEGSKA (reference sequence). The CDR3 loop spans 13 amino acids. DNA for the CDR3: TGCAGTGCTAGAGATACAGGGAACCAGCCCCAGCATTTT. As protein: CSARDTGNQPQHF.

This clonotype appeared many times. The chain carries TRBV11-2 and TRBJ2-7, with D possibly matching TRBD2 (5 bases). The CDR3 runs 13 residues. Germline-derived CDR1 and CDR2 are SGHAT and FQNNGV. The V end was cut by 4 bases, the J end by 4 bases, with 11 bases between. The CDR3 here is CASSSSGRYEQYF. DNA for the CDR3: TGTGCCAGCAGCTCCAGCGGACGGTACGAGCAGTACTTC.

This clonotype occurred a few times. The chain combines TRBV4-1 with TRBJ1-1; 10 bases agree with TRBD1. CDR3 length: 19 residues. Unmatched junction bases numbered 10, after V lost 0 bases and J lost 0 bases. Germline V CDR1 and CDR2: MGHRA, YSYEKL. CDR3 amino acids: CASSQDRLRDRGLNTEAFF. The CDR3 DNA reads as TGCGCCAGCAGCCAAGATAGACTCCGGGACAGGGGCTTGAACACTGAAGCTTTCTTT.

This clonotype was observed a few times. V and J are TRBV5-4 and TRBJ2-2, with D perhaps given as TRBD1 or TRBD2 (6 bases each). The CDR3 is 16 residues long. V was cut by 0 bases and J by 3 bases, with 12 bases left in between. CDR1 and CDR2 from the germline V gene are SGHNT and YYREEE (reference sequence). The CDR3 DNA sequence: TGTGCCAGCAGCTTGGCCAACAGGGAGGACACCGGGGAGCTGTTTTTT. It yields the protein CASSLANREDTGELFF.

Ten or more counts support this clonotype. The chain is built from TRBV3-1 and TRBJ2-3; 13 bases fit TRBD2. J was trimmed by 4 bases and V by 3 bases; bases with no gene match: 4. From germline, CDR1 is LGHDT and CDR2 YNNKEL (reference sequence). The CDR3 totals 16 residues. Here the CDR3 reads CASSQRTSGSADTQYF. The DNA for the CDR3 is TGTGCCAGCAGCCAGCGGACTAGCGGGAGCGCAGATACGCAGTATTTT.

A note on this clonotype: One end of the junction fails to match germline, which may point to a read error. The chain joins TRBV10-3 to TRBJ1-1; possible D gene TRBD1, 6 bases. The CDR3 is made up of 14 amino acids. The germline V gene encodes CDR1 ENHRY and CDR2 SYGVKD. In DNA form, the CDR3 reads TGTGCCATCAGTGCCGGGACACGGAACACTGAAGCTCTCTTT. As protein: CAISAGTRNTEALF.

This clonotype was picked up many times. The chain combines TRBV29-1 with TRBJ1-2; D ambiguous. V was cut by 1 base and J by 2 bases, with 14 bases left in between. The CDR3 runs 15 residues. CDR1 and CDR2 (germline): SQVTM, ANQGSEA. The CDR3 here is CSVEVGQGSNYGYTF. Written as DNA, the CDR3 is TGCAGCGTTGAAGTAGGGCAAGGCAGCAACTATGGCTACACCTTC.

This clonotype was seen at least ten times. The rearrangement joins TRBV3-1 to TRBJ2-1, with TRBD2 matching over 8 bases. With 6 bases clipped from V and 6 bases from J, the junction kept 10 bases outside the gene matches. The CDR3 spans 15 residues. CDR1 and CDR2 (germline): LGHDT, YNNKEL (reference sequence). DNA for the CDR3: TGTGCCAGCAGTCCCGGGACTAGTCCCTTCAATGAGCAGTTCTTC. Encoded protein: CASSPGTSPFNEQFF.

In its sample, this clonotype was seen a few times. The chain couples TRBV20-1 to TRBJ1-5; D unresolved. CDR3 size: 14 residues. Trimming pared 3 bases from V and 3 bases from J, leaving 12 bases between. CDR1 and CDR2 (germline): DFQATT, SNEGSKA (reference sequence). The CDR3 nucleotides are TGCAGTGCTAGGGACGCTGACTACAATCAGCCCCAGCATTTT. Its translation is CSARDADYNQPQHF.

A few counts support this clonotype. V is TRBV6-1 and J is TRBJ2-7, with 12 bases identical to TRBD2. The V and J ends lost 5 bases and 3 bases, in that order; junction bases with no gene match: 8. This CDR3 contains 16 residues. Germline values: CDR1 MNHNS, CDR2 SASEGT. The CDR3 sequence: CASSKGLAGRYYEQYF. The CDR3 DNA follows: TGTGCCAGCAGTAAAGGACTAGCGGGAAGATACTACGAGCAGTACTTC.

This clonotype was observed at least ten times. The V and J genes are TRBV18 and TRBJ1-2; D remains ambiguous. CDR3 length equals 14 residues. Germline CDR1 and CDR2: KGHSH and LQKENI. V was clipped by 0 bases and J by 4 bases, with 9 bases between them. The CDR3 DNA follows: TGTGCCAGCTCACCACCGTTGATGGTCTATGGCTACACCTTC. It translates to CASSPPLMVYGYTF.

This sequence joins TRBV12-3 or TRBV12-4 and TRBJ1-1; no clear D. V gave up 8 bases and J gave up 5 bases, with 21 bases separating them. There are 15 residues in the CDR3. As DNA, the CDR3 is TGTGCCAGCCTCAAGAGCGTGGGCGGTGTTACTGAAGCTTTCTTT. Translation: CASLKSVGGVTEAFF.

The chain joins TRBV6-5 to TRBJ2-7; D remains unclear. The length of the CDR3 is 12 residues. Germline loops: CDR1 MNHEY, CDR2 SVGAGI. Trimming removed 4 bases from V and 4 bases from J, with 8 bases in between. The CDR3: CASSCGLYEQYF. The DNA of the CDR3 is TGTGCCAGCAGTTGTGGGCTTTACGAGCAGTACTTC.

V and J are TRBV4-2 and TRBJ2-7; D may match TRBD1 or TRBD2 (5 bases each). Germline V gives CDR1 LGHNA, CDR2 YNFKEQ. This CDR3 contains 15 residues. Trimming pared 1 base from V and 2 bases from J, leaving 12 bases between. CDR3 in DNA: TGTGCCAGCAGCCAAGCCGTGGGGGAAACCTACGAGCAGTACTTC. Translating gives CASSQAVGETYEQYF.

This clonotype was counted at least ten times. This sequence joins TRBV10-3 and TRBJ2-1, with 8 bases identical to TRBD2. The CDR3 contains 14 residues. V lost 10 bases, J lost 6 bases, and 11 bases stayed unmatched. Germline CDR1 is ENHRY and CDR2 is SYGVKD. CDR3 sequence: CATKSGTRSNEQFF. In DNA, the CDR3 is TGTGCCACCAAATCCGGGACTAGGAGCAATGAGCAGTTCTTC.

In its sample, this clonotype was seen many times. J is TRBJ2-5 and V is TRBV2; 12 nucleotides align to TRBD2. The CDR3 spans 15 residues. The trim removed 6 bases at V and 5 bases at J, leaving 7 bases unmatched. Germline CDR1 reads SNHLY; CDR2 reads FYNNEI. The CDR3 protein is CASSWTSGNSETQYF. The CDR3 nucleotides are TGTGCCAGCAGCTGGACTAGCGGGAATTCCGAGACCCAGTACTTC.

This clonotype has only a few counts. This rearrangement joins TRBV18 to TRBJ1-5; the match to TRBD1 covers 7 bases. J was trimmed by 3 bases and V by 5 bases; bases with no gene match: 10. CDR3 length: 16 residues. Germline V gene sequence: CDR1 KGHSH, CDR2 LQKENI. CDR3: CASSARQGSDNQPQHF. CDR3 coding DNA: TGTGCCAGCTCAGCCCGACAGGGTTCCGACAATCAGCCCCAGCATTTT.

This clonotype was seen at least ten times. The gene calls are TRBV28 and TRBJ2-6; no firm D call. The CDR3 has 15 residues. V was cut by 7 bases and J by 0 bases, with 10 bases left in between. Germline V gene data show CDR1 as MDHEN and CDR2 as SYDVKM. The CDR3 DNA sequence: TGTGCCAGCAACGGCGGAAACTCTGGGGCCAACGTCCTGACTTTC. This sequence encodes CASNGGNSGANVLTF.

This clonotype appeared many times. The genes are TRBV6-1 and TRBJ2-3; 13 bases are shared with TRBD2. Germline trimming cut 4 bases from V and 4 bases from J; bases unmatched to any gene: 11. CDR1 is MNHNS, CDR2 SASEGT, per germline. CDR3 length: 18 residues. The CDR3: CASSAWTSGSILSDTQYF. The CDR3, as DNA: TGTGCCAGCAGTGCCTGGACTAGCGGGAGTATCCTCTCAGATACGCAGTATTTT.

In this sample, this clonotype turned up a few times. The V and J genes are TRBV12-3 or TRBV12-4 and TRBJ2-7; TRBD2 aligns across 7 bases. V lost 4 bases and J lost 0; bases outside the gene matches: 3. This CDR3 contains 14 residues. CDR3 protein: CASSSGLVSYEQYF. The CDR3 DNA sequence: TGTGCCAGCAGTTCTGGACTAGTCTCCTACGAGCAGTACTTC.